Below are 8 T cell receptor beta chains sequenced from a single sample in a study of CD8+ T cells in alopecia areata. cDNA serving as the sequencing template came from extracted, reverse transcribed RNA. Sequencing was performed with immunoSEQ multiplex PCR; in TCRdb, only in-frame clones are kept and a portion is missing. Among some 170,000 clones listed, around three fifths were seen once. The material sequenced was CD4+ T cells sorted from blood, taken at week 0. The receptors were sampled from a human donor with alopecia areata.

The rearrangement joins TRBV6-6 to TRBJ1-1, with 9 bases matching TRBD1. Germline V gene sequence: CDR1 MNHNY, CDR2 SVGAGI (reference sequence). The V gene end was trimmed by 5 bases and the J gene end by 4 bases; junction bases not matched to a gene: 2. The CDR3 loop spans 13 amino acids. Here the CDR3 DNA reads TGTGCCAGCAGTCAACAGGGGGCCACTGAAGCTTTCTTT. It codes for CASSQQGATEAFF.

A few counts support this clone. The chain uses TRBV4-2 and TRBJ2-3; D is unclear. The CDR3 spans 14 residues. Trimming removed 1 base at V and 2 bases at J, with 7 bases between. Germline V CDR1 and CDR2: LGHNA, YNFKEQ. Here the CDR3 DNA reads TGTGCCAGCAGCCAAGGGCGGATCACAGATACGCAGTATTTT. This codes for CASSQGRITDTQYF.

V gene TRBV5-4 combines with J gene TRBJ2-7, with D perhaps TRBD1 or TRBD2 (5 bases each). This CDR3 spans 13 amino acids. The V end lost 0 bases, the J end lost 5 bases, and 9 bases lay between the germline ends. Germline V gene data show CDR1 as SGHNT and CDR2 as YYREEE (reference sequence). The CDR3 DNA sequence: TGTGCCAGCAGCTTGGGGGGGTCCGACGAGCAGTACTTC. Its translation: CASSLGGSDEQYF.

The V and J genes are TRBV7-9 and TRBJ1-5; D is possibly TRBD1 (6 bases). Germline CDR1 SEHNR, CDR2 FQNEAQ (reference sequence). The CDR3 runs 13 residues. Deletions cut 4 bases from V and 7 bases from J, with 11 bases between. CDR3 nucleotides: TGTGCCAGCAGCTCGACAGGTGTCCAGCCCCAGCATTTT. Encoded protein: CASSSTGVQPQHF.

This clone was seen just once. The V call is TRBV2, the J call TRBJ2-7; D might be TRBD1 (5 bases). Per the germline V gene, CDR1 is SNHLY and CDR2 is FYNNEI. The CDR3 length is 14 residues. Trimming shortened V by 4 bases and J by 2 bases, and 12 bases separated the two germline ends. This chain's CDR3 is CASSVGQGPYEQYF. DNA for the CDR3: TGTGCCAGCAGTGTTGGGCAGGGCCCCTACGAGCAGTACTTC.

The sample holds a few counts of this clone. V usage is TRBV19 and J usage is TRBJ2-3; 11 positions agree with TRBD2. From germline, CDR1 is LNHDA and CDR2 SQIVND (reference sequence). CDR3 length: 13 residues. The ends lost 6 bases at V and 8 bases at J; junction bases unmatched: 4. CDR3 DNA sequence: TGTGCCAGTAGAACTAGCGGGGGAGGTACGCAGTATTTT. Its protein product is CASRTSGGGTQYF.

The rearrangement links TRBV5-1 to TRBJ1-2; 9 positions agree with TRBD1. Trimming removed 4 bases from V and 5 bases from J; junction bases left unmatched: 15. The CDR3 covers 17 residues. CDR1 is SGHRS, CDR2 YFSETQ, per germline. The CDR3 DNA sequence: TGCGCCAGCAGCGGGACAGGGTTAGGAGCGGTGAAGTATGGCTACACCTTC. It yields the protein CASSGTGLGAVKYGYTF. The complete variable domain, with remaining parts taken from reference TRBV5-1 and TRBJ1-2, reads KAGVTQTPRYLIKTRGQQVTLSCSPISGHRSVSWYQQTPGQGLQFLFEYFSETQRNKGNFPGRFSGRQFSNSRSEMNVSTLELGDSALYLCASSGTGLGAVKYGYTFGSGTRLTVV.

Of note for this clone: At the DNA level, this CDR3 is encoded by other sequences in the same sample as well. This chain links TRBV29-1 with TRBJ2-2; no definite D call. This CDR3 has 10 residues. Between the trimmed V and J ends, which lost 2 bases and 8 bases, there was a span of 3 bases. The germline V gene encodes CDR1 SQVTM and CDR2 ANQGSEA. CDR3 bases: TGCAGCGTTGAATCAGGGGAGCTGTTTTTT. It translates to CSVESGELFF.